This T cell receptor beta chain originates from a study of cytomegalovirus exposure and HLA in healthy donors. General study findings and limits: Later analysis identified over 15,000 TCR beta sequences associated with HLA alleles, using a false discovery rate threshold of 0.05. Sequencing depth roughly uniform across donors was assumed in presence/absence analyses. With later analysis, a missense DCLRE1C variant became linked to TCR beta V- and J-gene trimming. Several of the most significant clusters were apparently associated with common viral pathogens in a later analysis.

Germline V lookup: CDR1 MNHNS, CDR2 SASEGT. The germline V and J ends were trimmed by 6 bases and 8 bases, with 16 bases remaining between them. This CDR3 spans 13 amino acids. With 60 Vbeta and 13 Jbeta primers, the PCR was carried out. The repertoire was sequenced with immunoSEQ multiplex PCR; TCRdb's copy has only in-frame clones and lacks some. Of under 200,000 clones in the sample, more than 75% were seen once. A word on this clone: No antigen is known for it.

The chain is built from TRBV6-1 and TRBJ1-2, with a possible D match to TRBD1 (5 bases). This clonotype was sampled from a woman in her late teens or twenties in good health and CMV-seronegative. Input material: PBMCs. CDR3 in DNA: TGTGCCAGCAGCTTCGACAGTTTGGGGGGCTACACCTTC. Translated, it gives CASSFDSLGGYTF.